A selection of T cell receptor beta chains follows, all from one sample in a study of shared T cell receptors in the human thymus. TCRdb's copy holds only in-frame clones and misses some; the assay was immunoSEQ multiplex PCR. This sample has more than 550,000 clones, with 70% to 90% found just once. The data were also submitted as part of a second study, on human thymus T cells.

Sequenced: thymocytes. The receptors originated from a boy under two years old with a congenital heart defect. Both conserved end residues are trimmed from each CDR3.

TRBV29-1	TRBJ2-3	SARGVGDTQY
TRBV4-3	TRBJ1-6	ASKGQGDNSPLH
TRBV28	TRBJ1-3	ASSSSGATGNTIY
TRBV28	TRBJ1-5	ASSLRDRAYSNQPQH
TRBV14	TRBJ1-5	ASSHQTQH
TRBV19	TRBJ2-7	ARTSGRVYEQY
TRBV10-3	TRBJ1-3	AISPDSSGNTIY
TRBV27	TRBJ2-3	ASSFLVTGRSDTQY
TRBV19	TRBJ2-1	ASSIRLAGAGNEQF
TRBV7-2	TRBJ1-4	ASTTSGPPVEKLF
TRBV5-4	TRBJ2-7	ASSLAPSYEQY
TRBV5-1	TRBJ1-6	ASSADRKNNSPLH
TRBV12-5	TRBJ1-2	ASGPVLPGDDYGYT
TRBV19	TRBJ2-7	ASSPGQGSSYEQY
TRBV10-1	TRBJ1-3	ASQGGPDSGNTIY
TRBV18	TRBJ1-3	ASSPHEKESGNTIY
TRBV7-9	TRBJ2-7	ASSFQWDRGLYEQY
TRBV7-9	TRBJ1-2	ASSLAANREIYGYT
TRBV10-2	TRBJ2-5	ASSESDRQGWVYETQY
TRBV19	TRBJ1-5	ASSFPPGRGKDQPQH
TRBV13	TRBJ1-1	ASSFVGQGRAAEAF
TRBV27	TRBJ2-1	ASSLGLAAYYNEQF
TRBV10-2	TRBJ2-3	ASSVSTGGRDSSSTDTQY
TRBV7-2	TRBJ2-5	ASSFSYQETQY
TRBV7-5	TRBJ2-2	ARSSDMFAGELF
TRBV28	TRBJ2-3	ASLQRLAGYTDTQY
TRBV6-6	TRBJ1-1	ASRQQVQNTEAF
TRBV7-9	TRBJ1-2	ASRPNPGTGTRNYGYT
TRBV7-9	TRBJ2-1	ASSFLLAGGYNIEQF
TRBV4-1	TRBJ2-2	ASSQDNGTNNTGELF
TRBV4-3	TRBJ2-3	ASSQSAGVTDTQY
TRBV15	TRBJ2-1	ATSRVGGGLGGSWWYNEQF
TRBV4-3	TRBJ2-1	ASSQGTGTYNEQF
TRBV28	TRBJ2-3	ASSEDLRRLAGTGDTQY
TRBV28	TRBJ1-4	ASSLGHRPQPTNEKLF
TRBV5-4	TRBJ2-3	ASSLLGPIPDTQY
TRBV27	TRBJ2-1	ASSPRWSASGSSYNEQF
TRBV27	TRBJ2-3	ASSLCGSSTDTQY
TRBV15	TRBJ2-7	ATSPRTGEQY
TRBV30	TRBJ1-2	AWKSRQLLNYGYT
TRBV30	TRBJ1-1	AWRGGLRTEAF
TRBV19	TRBJ2-1	ASSIDLDPQGNEQF
TRBV6-1	TRBJ2-7	ATESRTSGYEQY
TRBV4-2	TRBJ2-2	ASSQIVAGLKPGELF
TRBV28	TRBJ1-2	ASSFAGNYGYT
TRBV28	TRBJ2-7	ASTPGQGFYEQY
TRBV29-1	TRBJ2-2	SARTGSTGELF
TRBV5-6	TRBJ2-3	ASSLWDRGALSTDTQY
TRBV5-1	TRBJ1-1	ASSLSYRGWTEAF
TRBV4-3	TRBJ2-2	ASSQEPPGGPTNTGELF
TRBV25-1	TRBJ2-7	ASSESWLAGVPYEQY
TRBV7-2	TRBJ2-5	ASSPRAPGAQETQY
TRBV29-1	TRBJ2-1	SVLLAGGVYNEQF
TRBV2	TRBJ2-1	ASSEKRDSYNEQF
TRBV27	TRBJ2-5	ASRPEAPGRETQY
TRBV25-1	TRBJ2-7	ASIGGLYEQY
TRBV28	TRBJ2-5	ASSLGAGGPGVETQY
TRBV7-2	TRBJ1-2	ASSLEGVNGYT
TRBV6-1	TRBJ1-3	ASSESSHYSGNTIY
TRBV2	TRBJ1-5	ASSPRGQPDQPQH